The text below deals with one TCR beta chain. The data derive from a study of OX40 agonist ivuxolimab in advanced cancers. Some clones are missing from TCRdb's copy, which holds only in-frame ones; the method was immunoSEQ multiplex PCR. Of about 61,000 clones in the sample, about 90% were seen once. This CDR3 is 13 amino acids long. Germline values: CDR1 SGHNT, CDR2 YYREEE (reference sequence). Trimming pared 3 bases from V and 10 bases from J, leaving 14 bases between. The sequencing used CD4+ or CD8+ T cells sorted from blood, collected in a trial of the OX40 agonist ivuxolimab. This TCR derives from an adult with an advanced solid tumor such as melanoma, head and neck, liver or kidney cancer. This chain connects TRBV5-4 to TRBJ2-4, with D perhaps assigned TRBD1 or TRBD2 (5 bases each). The CDR3 loop is CASSWYGGRIQYF. CDR3 coding DNA: TGTGCCAGCAGCTGGTATGGGGGAAGGATTCAGTACTTC.